The 21 T cell receptor beta chains in this list originate from one sample, sequenced in a study of T-cell memory formation after mild COVID-19. TCRdb called the 5' RACE reads again in MiXCR, with one record for every CDR3 protein. The sample lists a few hundred thousand distinct CDR3 sequences, about 23% seen once, with 9.5% to 15% in the top ten. Sequencing input: PBMCs or a T cell subset sorted from them (not recorded which). These receptors were obtained from an adult woman who had mild COVID-19 (a few samples of this study predate the infection). Cell type and time point are not known.

This chain joins TRBV3-1 and TRBJ2-5; TRBD1 might be the D (5 bases). V lost 0 bases to trimming and J lost 0 bases, with 14 bases between them. The CDR3 is 17 residues long. Germline values: CDR1 LGHDT, CDR2 YNNKEL (reference sequence). CDR3: CASSQERSMDNQETQYF. CDR3 nucleotide sequence: TGTGCCAGCAGCCAAGAAAGGTCCATGGACAACCAAGAGACCCAGTACTTC.

This clonotype was picked up a small number of times. The V call is TRBV29-1, the J call TRBJ1-2; no clear D. V shed 4 bases and J shed 0 bases, with 6 bases lying between them. Per the germline V gene, CDR1 is SQVTM and CDR2 is ANQGSEA. CDR3 size: 12 residues. The DNA of the CDR3 is TGCAGCGTTGCCAGCTCTAACTATGGCTACACCTTC. Translation: CSVASSNYGYTF.

This clonotype turned up a few times. The V and J genes are TRBV29-1 and TRBJ1-1, with 11 bases that match TRBD1. The germline V gene encodes CDR1 SQVTM and CDR2 ANQGSEA. This CDR3 comprises 13 residues. Losses at the gene ends were 7 bases for V and 0 bases for J; bases not matched to a gene: 1. The CDR3, as DNA: TGCAGCGCGGGACAGGGGGTGAACACTGAAGCTTTCTTT. Its protein is CSAGQGVNTEAFF. Together with reference TRBV29-1 and TRBJ1-1, the CDR3 gives the full variable domain: SAVISQKPSRDICQRGTSLTIQCQVDSQVTMMFWYRQQPGQSLTLIATANQGSEATYESGFVIDKFPISRPNLTFSTLTVSNMSPEDSSIYLCSAGQGVNTEAFFGQGTRLTVV.

This chain joins TRBV18 and TRBJ2-7; TRBD2 aligns across 8 bases. There are 15 residues in the CDR3. Germline values: CDR1 KGHSH, CDR2 LQKENI. Unmatched junction bases numbered 12, after V lost 6 bases and J lost 5 bases. DNA of the CDR3: TGTGCCAGCTCCCGGCAGCGGGAGAGTTTTGACGAGCAGTACTTC. Translated: CASSRQRESFDEQYF.

This clonotype was found a few times. V usage is TRBV27 and J usage is TRBJ2-3; 12 positions agree with TRBD2. The trim removed 5 bases at V and 0 bases at J, leaving 3 bases unmatched. Germline CDR1 and CDR2: MNHEY and SMNVEV (reference sequence). This CDR3 is 16 amino acids long. The CDR3 is CASSPLAGGSTDTQYF. The CDR3 DNA reads as TGTGCCAGCAGTCCACTAGCGGGGGGTAGCACAGATACGCAGTATTTT.

This clonotype came up a few times. The gene calls are TRBV5-1 and TRBJ1-4; 7 bases are shared with TRBD1. Germline V gene data show CDR1 as SGHRS and CDR2 as YFSETQ. The CDR3 has 15 amino acids. The trim removed 4 bases at V and 7 bases at J, leaving 10 bases unmatched. CDR3 DNA sequence: TGCGCCAGCAGCCCGCGGACAGGTGGAGGTGAAAAACTGTTTTTT. This codes for CASSPRTGGGEKLFF.

The chain uses TRBV20-1 and TRBJ2-1; 15 bases are a match to TRBD2. There are 15 residues in the CDR3. CDR1 and CDR2 (germline): DFQATT, SNEGSKA (reference sequence). J was trimmed by 4 bases and V by 7 bases; bases with no gene match: 5. CDR3 bases: TGCAGTGTTAGGACTAGCGGGAGGGGATACAATGAGCAGTTCTTC. Its translation is CSVRTSGRGYNEQFF.

This clonotype appeared a few times. The V gene is TRBV25-1, the J gene TRBJ2-3; TRBD1 matches 11 bases. CDR1 is MGHDK, CDR2 SYGVNS, per germline. This CDR3 is built from 15 residues. The J segment lost 5 bases and the V segment lost 4 bases, leaving 5 bases of the junction unmatched. The CDR3 nucleotides read TGTGCCAGCAGTGCATTGGACAGGGGGCAAGATACGCAGTATTTT. Amino acid sequence: CASSALDRGQDTQYF.

The chain couples TRBV24-1 to TRBJ2-5; 7 bases are shared with TRBD1. This CDR3 spans 18 amino acids. Trimming removed 3 bases from V and 1 base from J; junction bases left unmatched: 13. Germline V gene sequence: CDR1 KGHDR, CDR2 SFDVKD. The CDR3 sequence: CATSDRQGSRLPQETQYF. Here the CDR3 DNA reads TGTGCCACCAGTGATCGACAGGGTAGTAGGCTGCCCCAAGAGACCCAGTACTTC.

The chain uses TRBV7-6 and TRBJ1-2; 7 bases align to TRBD1. Germline-derived CDR1 and CDR2 are SGHVS and FNYEAQ. This CDR3 spans 15 amino acids. V lost 5 bases and J lost 1; bases outside the gene matches: 7. The CDR3 DNA reads as TGTGCCAGCAGCCCGAGGGGGGACAGTAACTATGGCTACACCTTC. Translating it yields CASSPRGDSNYGYTF. Looking up the rest from reference TRBV7-6 and TRBJ1-2 gives the full variable domain: GAGVSQSPRYKVTKRGQDVALRCDPISGHVSLYWYRQALGQGPEFLTYFNYEAQQDKSGLPNDRFSAERPEGSISTLTIQRTEQRDSAMYRCASSPRGDSNYGYTFGSGTRLTVV.

The gene calls are TRBV10-3 and TRBJ2-3, with D unresolved. V was shortened by 3 bases and J by 2 bases, with 21 bases between the two germline ends. The CDR3 spans 18 residues. Per the germline V gene, CDR1 is ENHRY and CDR2 is SYGVKD. This CDR3 is CAISDYPDHRHATDTQYF. CDR3 nucleotides: TGTGCCATCAGTGACTACCCTGACCACCGCCACGCCACAGATACGCAGTATTTT.

The V and J genes are TRBV21-1 and TRBJ2-3; TRBD2 is the table's D call, not checked against the DNA. TRBV21-1 is shown as a pseudogene. There are 18 residues in the CDR3. The CDR3 nucleotides are TGTGCCAGCAGCACTGGGACTAGCGGGAGCAGTCGGACAGATACGCAGTATTTT. Amino acid sequence: CASSTGTSGSSRTDTQYF.

The table lists this clonotype with a few counts. This chain links TRBV6-2 or TRBV6-3 with TRBJ2-1; D is ambiguous. The CDR3 is made up of 15 amino acids. V was trimmed by 6 bases and J by 12 bases, leaving 24 bases between them. Germline values: CDR1 MNHEY, CDR2 SVGEGT. This CDR3 is CASRTNSLSTQGQFF. The CDR3 DNA reads as TGTGCCAGCAGAACCAACAGCTTATCCACACAAGGGCAGTTCTTC.

The chain combines TRBV5-1 with TRBJ2-7, with 9 positions matching TRBD1. The CDR3 totals 15 residues. Germline-derived CDR1 and CDR2 are SGHRS and YFSETQ. Trimming took 1 base from V and 4 from J; bases not matched to a gene: 6. The CDR3 sequence: CASSLITGGEYEQYF. The CDR3 DNA reads TGCGCCAGCAGCTTGATTACAGGGGGCGAATACGAGCAGTACTTC.

The chain joins TRBV12-3 or TRBV12-4 to TRBJ1-1; 7 nucleotides line up with TRBD1. The CDR3 has 14 residues. V was clipped by 6 bases and J by 6 bases; unmatched bases: 10. CDR3 nucleotide sequence: TGTGCCAGCAGGGACCGGGACAGTCTACCTGAAGCTTTCTTT. Translating it yields CASRDRDSLPEAFF.

This clonotype has just a few counts. The chain recombines TRBV2 with TRBJ2-7; D call uncertain. The CDR3 covers 11 residues. Trimming pared 4 bases from V and 6 bases from J, leaving 7 bases between. Germline lookup yields CDR1 SNHLY and CDR2 FYNNEI. The CDR3 nucleotides read TGTGCCAGCAGTGTTGGTGGCGAGCAGTACTTC. Its protein product is CASSVGGEQYF.

The chain links TRBV20-1 to TRBJ1-5; D is uncertain. The CDR3 runs 13 residues. The V end was cut by 5 bases, the J end by 4 bases, with 12 bases between. Germline V gene sequence: CDR1 DFQATT, CDR2 SNEGSKA (reference sequence). CDR3 region: CSARTGSNQPQHF. CDR3 coding DNA: TGCAGTGCTCGGACGGGCAGTAATCAGCCCCAGCATTTT.

The rearrangement links TRBV4-1 to TRBJ2-1, with 13 bases that match TRBD2. The CDR3 contains 20 residues. With V trimmed by 4 bases and J by 1 base, 13 bases remained unmatched. CDR1 and CDR2 (germline): MGHRA, YSYEKL. The CDR3 DNA sequence: TGCGCCAGCAGCCTATTCCGACTAGCGGGGGGCCTAACTTCCTACAATGAGCAGTTCTTC. Protein product: CASSLFRLAGGLTSYNEQFF.

This clonotype has a handful of counts. The V and J genes are TRBV6-5 and TRBJ1-2; unclear D gene. The CDR3 has 13 amino acids. Germline CDR1 and CDR2: MNHEY and SVGAGI. V gave up 0 bases and J gave up 7 bases, with 9 bases separating them. The CDR3 DNA is TGTGCCAGCAGTTACTCGTTAAAGGCTGGCTACACCTTC. Translated: CASSYSLKAGYTF.

This clonotype was counted a few times. The chain uses TRBV5-5 and TRBJ2-3; D is perhaps TRBD1 (5 bases). The CDR3 contains 14 residues. V was clipped by 1 base and J by 10 bases, with 16 bases between them. Germline lookup yields CDR1 SGHKS and CDR2 YYEKEE (reference sequence). CDR3 coding DNA: TGTGCCAGCAGCTTGAGACAGCCCGCCGGAGCGCAGTATTTT. This encodes CASSLRQPAGAQYF.

This clonotype came up once. The gene calls are TRBV20-1 and TRBJ1-1; D might be TRBD1 (5 bases). Germline CDR1 DFQATT, CDR2 SNEGSKA (reference sequence). V was trimmed by 2 bases and J by 4 bases, leaving 14 bases between them. The CDR3 is 14 amino acids. The CDR3 nucleotides are TGCAGTGCTAGACCTCTTGACAGCCCCACTGAAGCTTTCTTT. It codes for CSARPLDSPTEAFF.